This entry concerns a single T cell receptor (beta chain). No antigen is known for it. This specimen belongs to a study of cytomegalovirus exposure and HLA in healthy donors. At the level of the study: Out of 350 to 400 genotyped donors, 81% belonged to the Caucasian-associated ancestry cluster.

The PCR was carried out with 60 Vbeta primers and 13 Jbeta primers. Methods used by the authors: Approximately 73 million unique TCR beta chains, 9 million to 12 million shared, were counted in a later analysis. Clones were sequenced by immunoSEQ multiplex PCR, and TCRdb holds only the in-frame ones, with some missing. V, J and clone size derive from that table, while D and trimming were established from the DNA sequence. The data contain approximately 87,000 clones, about four fifths of them singletons. This CDR3 has 11 residues. Germline CDR1 SGHAT, CDR2 FQNNGV. V was clipped by 4 bases and J by 8 bases, with 6 bases between them. Overall study findings and caveats: At a 0.05 false discovery rate, a later analysis found approximately 15,000 TCR beta sequences to be associated with HLA alleles. Highly shared variants forming one cluster were likely a sequencing artifact.

The gene calls are TRBV11-2 and TRBJ2-1; D is undetermined. Sequencing was performed on PBMCs. This TCR was recovered from a woman in her seventies in good health and CMV-seropositive. CDR3 region: CASSSRDEQFF. For the CDR3, the DNA is TGTGCCAGCAGCTCCCGAGATGAGCAGTTCTTC.